One and the same sample provided the 2 T cell receptor beta chains below, sequenced in a study of identical twins. TCRdb recomputed calls from the 5' RACE reads with MiXCR, one row per CDR3 protein. Of around 250,000 distinct CDR3 sequences listed, around 6.6% are singletons. This same sample was also taken into another study, of yellow fever vaccine responses in identical twins.

The sample comprised memory (CD45RO+) T cells sorted from blood. These receptors were taken from a woman younger than 30 in good health.

The rearrangement joins TRBV20-1 to TRBJ2-7, with 10 bases lining up with TRBD2. Germline V lookup: CDR1 DFQATT, CDR2 SNEGSKA (reference sequence). The CDR3 has 15 amino acids. Trimming at V came to 4 bases and at J to 0 bases, leaving 6 bases not matched to a gene. The CDR3 region has the DNA TGCAGTGCTACCCCAGGACTAGCGGTCTCCTACGAGCAGTACTTC. It specifies CSATPGLAVSYEQYF.

There are many counts of this clonotype. This chain joins TRBV5-1 and TRBJ2-2; D unresolved. V was clipped by 0 bases and J by 6 bases, with 6 bases between them. Germline V CDR1 and CDR2: SGHRS, YFSETQ. This CDR3 region has 13 residues. The CDR3 is CASSLVRPGELFF. For the CDR3, the DNA is TGCGCCAGCAGCTTGGTTCGGCCCGGGGAGCTGTTTTTT.